This is a list of T cell receptor beta chains from one sample in a study of T cells after posttransplantation cyclophosphamide. Assay used: immunoSEQ multiplex PCR; TCRdb lists only in-frame clones, some missing. Of under 25,000 clones in the sample, under 80% were seen once. The sample here was PBMCs, taken after an allogeneic stem cell transplant with post-transplant cyclophosphamide. The receptors shown here come from a male patient between 25 and 40 years old who received an allogeneic stem cell transplant from a related donor, was CMV-positive, and had acute GVHD only. These T cells may partly come from the graft donor. Both conserved end residues are part of each CDR3. A D gene is named only where the DNA matches it firmly. Rows may omit the clone size; those that give it use once, few, many or a size class.

d_call,j_call,v_call,clone_size,cdr3_length,cdr3_nt,cdr3_aa
TRBD1,TRBJ2-2,TRBV7-6,NA,15,TGTGCCAGCAGCATAGGGACAGACTCCACCGGGGAGCTGTTTTTT,CASSIGTDSTGELFF
TRBD1,TRBJ2-5,TRBV5-4,once,16,TGTGCCAGCTCTCCCCCGCCGGGACAGGGGAAGGAGACCCAGTACTTC,CASSPPPGQGKETQYF
NA,TRBJ1-2,TRBV6-5,NA,14,TGTGCCAGCAGTTACTTCGGGGTGGGCTATGGCTACACCTTC,CASSYFGVGYGYTF
TRBD1,TRBJ1-4,TRBV9,few,15,TGTGCCAGCAGCGTTGCACAGGGGGCGAATGAAAAACTGTTTTTT,CASSVAQGANEKLFF
TRBD1,TRBJ2-1,TRBV27,NA,15,TGTGCCAGCCGGTTACAGGGGGACTCCTACAATGAGCAGTTCTTC,CASRLQGDSYNEQFF
TRBD1,TRBJ1-1,TRBV18,NA,14,TGTGCCAGCTCCCCACAGGGGGCCTCGTCGAGGGCTTTCTTT,CASSPQGASSRAFF
TRBD1,TRBJ2-7,TRBV14,few,15,TGTGCCAGCAGCCAGTGGGGACAGGCGGCCTACGAGCAGTACTTC,CASSQWGQAAYEQYF
NA,TRBJ2-3,TRBV5-1,NA,15,TGCGCCAGCAGCCTGGGAGGGGGAAACACAGATACGCAGTATTTT,CASSLGGGNTDTQYF
TRBD1,TRBJ1-1,TRBV6-1,NA,18,TGTGCCAGCAGTGAACGAGTAGGGTCTAACAGGGGGCTTACTGAAGCTTTCTTT,CASSERVGSNRGLTEAFF
TRBD1,TRBJ2-6,TRBV6-5,NA,15,TGTGCCAGCAGGGCAGGGGGAGCTGGGGCCAACGTCCTGACTTTC,CASRAGGAGANVLTF
NA,TRBJ1-4,TRBV28,NA,15,TGTGCCAGCAGCTCCCGGGGGGCAACTAATGAAAAACTGTTTTTT,CASSSRGATNEKLFF
NA,TRBJ1-5,TRBV7-6,few,15,TGTGCCAGCAGTCCCACGACAAGGCTCAATCAGCCCCAGCATTTT,CASSPTTRLNQPQHF
NA,TRBJ1-4,TRBV4-2,many,14,TGTGCCAGCAGCCGATCCCGGGGAACAGAAAAACTGTTTTTT,CASSRSRGTEKLFF
TRBD2,TRBJ2-7,TRBV7-6,NA,15,TGTGCCAGCAGCCCTCCGGGGGGAGTCCCCTACGAGCAGTACTTC,CASSPPGGVPYEQYF
NA,TRBJ2-5,TRBV4-3,NA,16,TGCGCCAGCAGCCAAGAGGGTCGAGGGCTCCTGGAGACCCAGTACTTC,CASSQEGRGLLETQYF
TRBD1,TRBJ1-1,TRBV19,NA,15,TGTGCCAGTAGTATAGCAGGAGACAGGGCCACTGAAGCTTTCTTT,CASSIAGDRATEAFF